The rows below give T cell receptor beta chains drawn from one sample of a study of cytomegalovirus exposure and HLA in healthy donors. Repertoires were generated with immunoSEQ multiplex PCR, while TCRdb's copy carries only in-frame clones and drops some. The sample contains over 150,000 clones, 75% of which appear only once. Sequencing was carried out using PBMCs. Every receptor here comes from a man aged 18 to 30 in good health and CMV-seronegative. Each CDR3 is given without its conserved first and last residue. The size entry is marked missing in some rows and otherwise reads once, few, many or a size class.

TRBJ2-7,TRBV28,.,ASSPAGYPSSYEQY
TRBJ2-5,TRBV2,.,ASSEDLAGAETQY
TRBJ2-5,TRBV5-4,.,ASRPGGQETQY
TRBJ2-5,TRBV7-6,.,ASSPMATGETQY
TRBJ2-7,TRBV7-2,.,ASSFTELAPEQY
TRBJ2-3,TRBV5-1,.,ASSQGLAFGDTQY
TRBJ2-7,TRBV7-9,few,ASSEDLRVYEQY
TRBJ2-7,TRBV6-1,few,ASSEGTSGSYEQY
TRBJ2-3,TRBV10-3,once,AHGGETDTQY
TRBJ1-1,TRBV7-8,.,ASRRQAQSSDTEAF
TRBJ1-5,TRBV19,.,ASRGGNQPQH
TRBJ2-7,TRBV19,.,ASSIARFDEQY
TRBJ1-3,TRBV4-1,few,ASSQGHRENTIY
TRBJ2-5,TRBV5-1,.,ASSDPQGLKTQY
TRBJ2-1,TRBV21-1,.,ASSKLEGDLHHNEQF
TRBJ1-1,TRBV10-2,.,ASSDPTGGPEAF
TRBJ1-1,TRBV6-5,.,ASSYSTSGGTEAF
TRBJ1-5,TRBV5-4,few,ASSVQGNQPQH
TRBJ2-1,TRBV18,once,ASSPTPGGEVNEQF
TRBJ1-2,TRBV18,.,ASSPNPGRGPKNYGYT
TRBJ1-2,TRBV7-9,.,ATSDIKTNYGYT
TRBJ2-5,TRBV9,.,ASSVGTLRYQETQY
TRBJ1-4,TRBV6-5,.,ASSYSEGKVF
TRBJ2-7,TRBV2,few,ASTPTYTSYEQY
TRBJ2-7,TRBV4-1,once,ASSQDGVRREKSYEQY
TRBJ2-7,TRBV6-1,.,ASSTGRTSEQY